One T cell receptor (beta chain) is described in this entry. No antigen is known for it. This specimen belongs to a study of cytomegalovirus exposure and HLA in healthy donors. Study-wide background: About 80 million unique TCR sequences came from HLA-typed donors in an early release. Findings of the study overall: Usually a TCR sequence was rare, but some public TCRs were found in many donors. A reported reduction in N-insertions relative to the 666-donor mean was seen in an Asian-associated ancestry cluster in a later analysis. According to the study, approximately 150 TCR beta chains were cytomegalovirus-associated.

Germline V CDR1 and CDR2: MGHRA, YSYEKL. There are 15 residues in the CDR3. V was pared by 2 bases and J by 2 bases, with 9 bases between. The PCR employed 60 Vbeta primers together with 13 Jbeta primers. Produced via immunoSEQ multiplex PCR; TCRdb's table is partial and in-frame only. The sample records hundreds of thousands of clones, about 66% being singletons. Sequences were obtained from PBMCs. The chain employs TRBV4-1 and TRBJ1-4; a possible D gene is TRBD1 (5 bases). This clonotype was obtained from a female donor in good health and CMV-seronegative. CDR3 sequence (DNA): TGCGCCAGCAGCCAACCAGGGAAGACTAATGAAAAACTGTTTTTT. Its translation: CASSQPGKTNEKLFF.